The 30 T cell receptor beta chains below all came from one sample that was sequenced in a study of cytomegalovirus exposure and HLA in healthy donors. Use of 60 Vbeta and 13 Jbeta primers characterized the PCR. Measured with immunoSEQ multiplex PCR; TCRdb has only the in-frame clones, and not every one. This table has 85,000 to 120,000 clones, around 77% appearing once. Specimen: PBMCs. These TCRs come from a male donor in good health and CMV-seropositive.

The chain combines TRBV7-2 with TRBJ2-1, with 7 nucleotides matching TRBD1. CDR1 and CDR2 from the germline V gene are SGHTA and FQGNSA. This CDR3 contains 13 residues. Losses at the gene ends were 4 bases for V and 12 bases for J; bases not matched to a gene: 9. The CDR3 nucleotides are TGTGCCAGCAGCTCGCCACAGGGGATCCGGCAGTTCTTC. It encodes CASSSPQGIRQFF. Drawing the rest from reference TRBV7-2 and TRBJ2-1, the complete variable domain is GAGVSQSPSNKVTEKGKDVELRCDPISGHTALYWYRQSLGQGLEFLIYFQGNSAPDKSGLPSDRFSAERTGGSVSTLTIQRTQQEDSAVYLCASSSPQGIRQFFGPGTRLTVL.

The CDR3 DNA follows: TGTGCCAGCAGCTCTTTAGCGGGCATTAGCACAGATACGCAGTATTTT. Its protein is CASSSLAGISTDTQYF. V and J are TRBV11-2 and TRBJ2-3; 7 nucleotides align to TRBD2. CDR3 length: 16 amino acids. Germline V gives CDR1 SGHAT, CDR2 FQNNGV. The V segment lost 4 bases and the J segment 0 bases; nucleotides outside the gene matches: 7.

This chain links TRBV18 with TRBJ2-7; a weak D match, TRBD1 (5 bases). This CDR3 is built from 16 residues. Germline assignment: CDR1 KGHSH and CDR2 LQKENI. V shed 2 bases and J shed 2 bases, with 16 bases lying between them. CDR3 DNA sequence: TGTGCCAGCTCACCAAGGCGAGAGGCGGACACCTACGAGCAGTACTTC. Translated: CASSPRREADTYEQYF.

This rearrangement joins TRBV30 to TRBJ2-1, with TRBD2 identical over 9 bases. Germline V lookup: CDR1 GTSNPN, CDR2 SVGIG (reference sequence). V lost 5 bases and J lost 4; bases outside the gene matches: 15. The CDR3 loop spans 17 amino acids. CDR3 coding DNA: TGTGCCTGGGGATGGGTTGGCGGACTAGCGAGATACAATGAGCAGTTCTTC. As protein: CAWGWVGGLARYNEQFF.

The chain uses TRBV7-9 and TRBJ2-2; 10 positions match TRBD2. Germline CDR1 SEHNR, CDR2 FQNEAQ (reference sequence). V lost 6 bases and J lost 7; bases outside the gene matches: 11. The CDR3 sequence is 16 residues long. Written as DNA, the CDR3 is TGTGCCAGCAGGACCGGGACTAGCGAGGGCATCGGGGAGCTGTTTTTT. Protein: CASRTGTSEGIGELFF.

The V gene is TRBV5-1, the J gene TRBJ2-2, with D maybe TRBD2 (6 bases). The CDR3 has 16 amino acids. Per the germline V gene, CDR1 is SGHRS and CDR2 is YFSETQ. The V gene lost 0 bases and the J gene lost 2 bases, with 11 bases spanning the gap. The CDR3: CASSLGGRLNTGELFF. CDR3 DNA sequence: TGCGCCAGCAGCTTGGGAGGGAGGTTAAACACCGGGGAGCTGTTTTTT.

In its sample, this clone was seen once. The gene calls are TRBV4-2 and TRBJ1-2; D gene uncertain. Germline V lookup: CDR1 LGHNA, CDR2 YNFKEQ. This CDR3 spans 15 amino acids. V was cut by 1 base and J by 5 bases, with 14 bases left in between. In DNA, the CDR3 is TGTGCCAGCAGCCAAGGTACGGTCTCAGGTTATGGCTACACCTTC. This gives the protein CASSQGTVSGYGYTF.

The chain recombines TRBV27 with TRBJ2-3, with 7 bases fitting TRBD2. Looked up from germline, CDR1 is MNHEY and CDR2 is SMNVEV (reference sequence). This CDR3 is built from 14 residues. V trimming: 5 bases; J trimming: 2 bases; junction bases outside the gene matches: 4. The CDR3: CASSRRETTDTQYF. CDR3 in DNA: TGTGCCAGCAGTAGGCGGGAGACCACAGATACGCAGTATTTT.

This chain links TRBV10-3 with TRBJ2-3, with 7 bases lining up with TRBD1. Germline V CDR1 and CDR2: ENHRY, SYGVKD. With 6 bases clipped from V and 6 bases from J, the junction kept 6 bases outside the gene matches. This CDR3 has 13 amino acids. CDR3 in amino acids: CAISRDSYDTQYF. As DNA, the CDR3 is TGTGCCATCAGCCGGGACAGTTACGATACGCAGTATTTT.

The rearrangement links TRBV5-1 to TRBJ2-7; 7 positions match TRBD1. Germline CDR1 SGHRS, CDR2 YFSETQ. The CDR3 has 14 amino acids. The V and J ends lost 2 bases and 2 bases, in that order; junction bases with no gene match: 4. DNA for the CDR3: TGCGCCAGCAGCTTTGACAGGGCCACCTACGAGCAGTACTTC. This gives the protein CASSFDRATYEQYF.

This clone was observed a single time. The chain combines TRBV5-1 with TRBJ2-3; D not resolved. Deletions cut 0 bases from V and 5 bases from J, with 4 bases between. The germline V gene has CDR1 SGHRS and CDR2 YFSETQ. The CDR3 consists of 12 residues. CDR3 nucleotides: TGCGCCAGCAGCTTGGAGAGAGATACGCAGTATTTT. Residues: CASSLERDTQYF.

V and J are TRBV21-1 and TRBJ2-7; the listed D gene, TRBD2, was not tested against the DNA. TRBV21-1 is an annotated pseudogene. The CDR3 totals 10 residues. CDR3 sequence reads: CASSTDEQYF. The CDR3 nucleotides read TGTGCCAGCAGCACCGACGAGCAGTACTTC.

This chain uses TRBV5-8 with TRBJ2-5; 8 bases are a match to TRBD1. Trimming cost V 2 bases and J 5 bases; bases outside gene matches: 8. The CDR3 extends over 15 amino acids. CDR1 SGHTS and CDR2 YDEGEE come from the germline V gene. The CDR3 DNA follows: TGTGCCAGCAGCTTTGGACAGGGTGGTAGGGAGACCCAGTACTTC. This translates into CASSFGQGGRETQYF.

The J gene is TRBJ1-1, the V gene TRBV5-8, with D uncertain. The V end lost 5 bases, the J end lost 1 base, and 18 bases lay between the germline ends. CDR3 length: 16 residues. Germline lookup yields CDR1 SGHTS and CDR2 YDEGEE. The CDR3 DNA reads TGTGCCAGCAGTCCCAAACGGGGTCGGCGGAACACTGAAGCTTTCTTT. It yields the protein CASSPKRGRRNTEAFF.

The rearrangement joins TRBV7-9 to TRBJ1-5; 8 bases line up with TRBD1. The ends lost 8 bases at V and 4 bases at J; junction bases unmatched: 4. This CDR3 comprises 13 residues. The germline CDR1 and CDR2 sequences are SEHNR and FQNEAQ (reference sequence). The CDR3: CASGGQGNQPQHF. CDR3 sequence (DNA): TGTGCCAGCGGAGGACAGGGTAATCAGCCCCAGCATTTT. The full variable domain, its missing parts supplied by reference TRBV7-9 and TRBJ1-5, is DTGVSQNPRHKITKRGQNVTFRCDPISEHNRLYWYRQTLGQGPEFLTYFQNEAQLEKSRLLSDRFSAERPKGSFSTLEIQRTEQGDSAMYLCASGGQGNQPQHFGDGTRLSIL.

The V call is TRBV6-1, the J call TRBJ2-7; 7 positions match TRBD2. Trimming cost V 10 bases and J 1 base; bases outside gene matches: 7. Germline values: CDR1 MNHNS, CDR2 SASEGT. The CDR3 has 13 amino acids. DNA of the CDR3: TGTGCCATTGCCCCTAGCGGTTCCTACGAGCAGTACTTC. Encoded protein: CAIAPSGSYEQYF.

CDR3 nucleotide sequence: TGTGCCAGTAGTCCGTCGATCTATTACCAAGAGACCCAGTACTTC. Encoded protein: CASSPSIYYQETQYF. J is TRBJ2-5 and V is TRBV19; D gene uncertain. V lost 5 bases and J 0 bases, leaving 13 bases between the germline ends. Germline V gives CDR1 LNHDA, CDR2 SQIVND (reference sequence). CDR3 length: 15 residues.

The chain is built from TRBV28 and TRBJ1-6, with no clear D. The CDR3 spans 12 residues. V was clipped by 5 bases and J by 9 bases, with 8 bases between them. Per the germline V gene, CDR1 is MDHEN and CDR2 is SYDVKM. Written as DNA, the CDR3 is TGTGCCAGCAGTACGGAGGTTTCACCCCTCCACTTT. It yields the protein CASSTEVSPLHF. The variable domain in full, completed from reference TRBV28 and TRBJ1-6, reads DVKVTQSSRYLVKRTGEKVFLECVQDMDHENMFWYRQDPGLGLRLIYFSYDVKMKEKGDIPEGYSVSREKKERFSLILESASTNQTSMYLCASSTEVSPLHFGNGTRLTVT.

This clone was observed once. J is TRBJ1-3 and V is TRBV27; 7 positions agree with TRBD1. From germline, CDR1 is MNHEY and CDR2 SMNVEV (reference sequence). Trimming at V came to 5 bases and at J to 3 bases, leaving 4 bases not matched to a gene. This CDR3 is 14 amino acids long. The CDR3 is CASSRQGGGNTIYF. CDR3 bases: TGTGCCAGCAGTAGACAGGGAGGTGGAAACACCATATATTTT.

This chain connects TRBV2 to TRBJ2-4; no firm D call. Trimming took 7 bases from V and 0 from J, leaving 10 bases between them. The CDR3 is 14 residues long. Germline CDR1 reads SNHLY; CDR2 reads FYNNEI. The CDR3 DNA reads as TGTGCCAGCAAAGGCGGAGTAGCCAAAAACATTCAGTACTTC. Its translation: CASKGGVAKNIQYF.

The chain combines TRBV11-1 with TRBJ1-5, with D unclear. The germline CDR1 and CDR2 sequences are SGHAT and FQDESV (reference sequence). The CDR3 spans 13 residues. Between the trimmed V and J ends, which lost 2 bases and 4 bases, there was a span of 6 bases. For the CDR3, the DNA is TGTGCCAGCAGCTTAACAGAAAATCAGCCCCAGCATTTT. Translated, it gives CASSLTENQPQHF.

The V gene is TRBV30, the J gene TRBJ1-2; D gene ambiguous. Trimming took 1 base from V and 4 from J, leaving 13 bases between them. Germline assignment: CDR1 GTSNPN and CDR2 SVGIG (reference sequence). This CDR3 region has 14 residues. CDR3 amino acids: CAWSEGGGSYGYTF. As DNA, the CDR3 is TGTGCCTGGAGTGAGGGAGGAGGGTCCTATGGCTACACCTTC.

The gene calls are TRBV29-1 and TRBJ2-5; unclear D gene. Germline assignment: CDR1 SQVTM and CDR2 ANQGSEA. The CDR3 runs to 12 residues. V lost 7 bases, J lost 4 bases, and 13 bases lay in between. The CDR3 loop reads CSAQLDAETQYF. Here the CDR3 DNA reads TGCAGCGCCCAGCTAGATGCAGAGACCCAGTACTTC.

The chain carries TRBV21-1 and TRBJ2-7; the table gives TRBD1 as D, unverified against the DNA. TRBV21-1 is a documented pseudogene. This CDR3 comprises 13 residues. The CDR3 here is CASSPRPRAEQYF. In nucleotides, the CDR3 is TGTGCCAGCAGCCCCCGGCCCAGGGCGGAGCAGTACTTC.

The chain joins TRBV5-1 to TRBJ2-3; 8 nucleotides align to TRBD2. The CDR3 has 15 amino acids. Per the germline V gene, CDR1 is SGHRS and CDR2 is YFSETQ. Trimming at V came to 4 bases and at J to 2 bases, leaving 6 bases not matched to a gene. The CDR3, as DNA: TGCGCCAGCAGCATTAGCGGGAAGGCCACAGATACGCAGTATTTT. It encodes CASSISGKATDTQYF.

The rearrangement joins TRBV6-6 to TRBJ1-1; the D is unclear. The CDR3 has 12 amino acids. Germline V gene data show CDR1 as MNHNY and CDR2 as SVGAGI (reference sequence). Trimming stripped 7 bases from V and 1 base from J, with 7 bases between. The CDR3 DNA follows: TGTGCCAGCACCCCGGGGAACACTGAAGCTTTCTTT. This translates into CASTPGNTEAFF.

This rearrangement joins TRBV19 to TRBJ2-7; TRBD1 matches at 8 bases. This CDR3 comprises 13 residues. Per the germline V gene, CDR1 is LNHDA and CDR2 is SQIVND (reference sequence). Trimming at V came to 6 bases and at J to 4 bases, leaving 5 bases not matched to a gene. The CDR3 sequence is CASSPRGPYEQYF. CDR3 nucleotides: TGTGCCAGTAGCCCCAGGGGGCCATACGAGCAGTACTTC.

The table lists this clone with a count of one. The J gene is TRBJ1-2, the V gene TRBV2; 9 bases match TRBD1. With V trimmed by 0 bases and J by 12 bases, 11 bases remained unmatched. Germline CDR1 SNHLY, CDR2 FYNNEI. This CDR3 has 15 residues. As DNA, the CDR3 is TGTGCCAGCAGTGAAGCGCGGGGGACAGGGTCTCCGGACACCTTC. Its translation is CASSEARGTGSPDTF.

This clone came up a few times. The genes are TRBV11-1 and TRBJ2-5; weak D call: TRBD2 (6 bases). Deletions cut 4 bases from V and 5 bases from J, with 17 bases between. The CDR3 sequence is 15 residues long. Germline loops: CDR1 SGHAT, CDR2 FQDESV (reference sequence). The CDR3, as DNA: TGTGCCAGCAGCTCTAGAACGCGGGACGGGGAGACCCAGTACTTC. Protein: CASSSRTRDGETQYF. The whole variable domain, remainder taken from reference TRBV11-1 and TRBJ2-5, is EAEVAQSPRYKITEKSQAVAFWCDPISGHATLYWYRQILGQGPELLVQFQDESVVDDSQLPKDRFSAERLKGVDSTLKIQPAELGDSAMYLCASSSRTRDGETQYFGPGTRLLVL.

The V gene is TRBV7-9, the J gene TRBJ1-1, with D tentatively TRBD1 (5 bases). CDR3 length equals 12 residues. Germline CDR1 reads SEHNR; CDR2 reads FQNEAQ (reference sequence). Between the trimmed V and J ends, which lost 2 bases and 8 bases, there was a span of 9 bases. The CDR3 loop is CASSLIDREAFF. CDR3 sequence (DNA): TGTGCCAGCAGCTTAATCGACAGAGAAGCTTTCTTT. Using reference TRBV7-9 and TRBJ1-1 for the parts outside the CDR3, the full variable domain is DTGVSQNPRHKITKRGQNVTFRCDPISEHNRLYWYRQTLGQGPEFLTYFQNEAQLEKSRLLSDRFSAERPKGSFSTLEIQRTEQGDSAMYLCASSLIDREAFFGQGTRLTVV.